This T cell receptor (beta chain) was found in a study of cytomegalovirus exposure and HLA in healthy donors. Study at large: The same platform was used for the approximately 120 validation repertoires as for the roughly 700 first-cohort repertoires, as reported in a later analysis. Points from the study as a whole: Rarity characterized most TCR sequences, yet some public TCRs appeared in many donors. TCR clusters originating in the first cohort tended to co-occur in the 120 validation repertoires, according to a later analysis. A few of the chains that were CMV-associated were confirmed in vitro to be specific for CMV antigens.

Here immunoSEQ multiplex PCR was the method, and the copy in TCRdb shows in-frame clones only, minus some. The sample gives roughly 59,000 clones, around 93% of which show up once; roughly 5.2% is in the top ten. Turning to this clone: Its antigen is currently unknown.

The germline CDR1 and CDR2 sequences are SGHVS and FQNEAQ. Unmatched junction bases numbered 5, after V lost 4 bases and J lost 2 bases. The CDR3 extends over 15 amino acids. The TCR was taken from a man younger than 30 in good health and CMV-seropositive. V and J are TRBV7-8 and TRBJ1-2, with 9 bases aligning to TRBD1. The sample taken for sequencing was PBMCs. The CDR3 DNA reads as TGTGCCAGCAGCTCTCGAGGGACAGGGAACTATGGCTACACCTTC. This codes for CASSSRGTGNYGYTF.